Detailed here is one T cell receptor (beta chain). CDR1 is SGHAT and CDR2 is FQDESV in the germline V gene (reference sequence). The CDR3 is 18 amino acids. Trimming left V 1 base short and J 1 base short, with 19 bases between. The data stem from a study of technical replicates of blood from several donors. Measured with immunoSEQ multiplex PCR; TCRdb has only the in-frame clones, and not every one. The sample yields about 79,000 clones, around 94% seen once. The clonotype originates from a human donor in good health. The V gene is TRBV11-1, the J gene TRBJ1-1; TRBD1 is a possible D gene (5 bases). Sequencing was carried out using T cells isolated from PBMCs. CDR3 coding DNA: TGTGCCAGCAGCTTAGGTGCGGGGCCCATCGGGGGGAACACTGAAGCTTTCTTT. Protein: CASSLGAGPIGGNTEAFF. Filled out from reference TRBV11-1 and TRBJ1-1, the complete variable domain reads EAEVAQSPRYKITEKSQAVAFWCDPISGHATLYWYRQILGQGPELLVQFQDESVVDDSQLPKDRFSAERLKGVDSTLKIQPAELGDSAMYLCASSLGAGPIGGNTEAFFGQGTRLTVV.